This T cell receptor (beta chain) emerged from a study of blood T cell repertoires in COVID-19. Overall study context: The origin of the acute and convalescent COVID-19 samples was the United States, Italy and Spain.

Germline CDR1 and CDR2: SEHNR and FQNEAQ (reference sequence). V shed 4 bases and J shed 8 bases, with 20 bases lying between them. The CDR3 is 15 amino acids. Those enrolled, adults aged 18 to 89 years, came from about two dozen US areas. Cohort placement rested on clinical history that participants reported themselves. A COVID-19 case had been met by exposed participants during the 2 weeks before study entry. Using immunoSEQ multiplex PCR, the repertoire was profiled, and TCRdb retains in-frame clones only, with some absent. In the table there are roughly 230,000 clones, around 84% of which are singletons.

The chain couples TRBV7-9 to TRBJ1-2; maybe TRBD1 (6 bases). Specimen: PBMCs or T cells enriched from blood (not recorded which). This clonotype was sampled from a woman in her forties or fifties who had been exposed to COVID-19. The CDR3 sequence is CASSSSDRVLRGYTF. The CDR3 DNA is TGTGCCAGCAGCTCTTCGGACAGAGTCCTCAGGGGCTACACCTTC. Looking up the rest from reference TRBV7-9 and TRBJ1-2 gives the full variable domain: DTGVSQNPRHKITKRGQNVTFRCDPISEHNRLYWYRQTLGQGPEFLTYFQNEAQLEKSRLLSDRFSAERPKGSFSTLEIQRTEQGDSAMYLCASSSSDRVLRGYTFGSGTRLTVV.